This T cell receptor (beta chain) originates from a study of shared T cell receptors in the human thymus. This table comes from immunoSEQ multiplex PCR, and its TCRdb copy is limited to in-frame clones, with some not included. Counted here are over 450,000 clones, around 78% occurring once; the ten biggest clones make up more than 0.01%. CDR1 MDHEN and CDR2 SYDVKM come from the germline V gene. V lost 6 bases to trimming and J lost 3 bases, with 15 bases between them. This CDR3 has 15 residues. These sequences were also reported in another study, on human thymus T cells. This second report adds: Thymic material originated from resections removed in the course of corrective heart surgery. Biased V and J segment usage appeared in thymus and peripheral blood. Related research described strongly overlapping thymic repertoires in unrelated people.

The chain couples TRBV28 to TRBJ1-3; perhaps TRBD1 as D (6 bases). Sequencing was carried out using thymocytes. The source of this sequence is a boy under two years old with a congenital heart defect. The CDR3 reads CASRSNRAGGNTIYF. CDR3 nucleotides: TGTGCCAGCAGATCAAACAGGGCTGGTGGAAACACCATATATTTT.